This TCR beta chain was sequenced for a study of shared clonotypes between healthy human individuals. Study in general: Three plates were used per donor for CD4 naive, three for CD4 memory, two for CD8 naive and one for CD8 memory.

Study-level results: Incomplete sequencing of sorted subsets was indicated by rarefaction despite large depth. Naive CD4 clonotype sharing across a handful of donors was around 5.5%.

CD45RO negativity and positive selection for CCR7 defined naive CD8 cells, a population that excluded terminally differentiated effector memory CD45RA+ cells. This clone was found a few times. The antigen is not known. The CDR3 runs to 16 residues. V shed 2 bases, J shed 0 bases, and the junction held 6 bases outside the gene matches. Per germline, CDR1 SGHRS and CDR2 YFSETQ. Genomic DNA belonging to each subset was distributed in equal measure over several immunoSEQ plates. This table comes from immunoSEQ multiplex PCR, and its TCRdb copy is limited to in-frame clones, with some not included. The table lists millions of clones, 90% to 95% of them singletons, with more than 1.5% in the top ten.

The sequenced sample was naive CD8+ T cells from PBMCs. The TCR comes from a man younger than 35 in good health. Some clones in this sample may be carry-over from other donors' samples. The chain employs TRBV5-1 and TRBJ1-1; 8 nucleotides agree with TRBD1. CDR3 nucleotide sequence: TGCGCCAGCAGCTTCGGACAGGGAATTTTGAACACTGAAGCTTTCTTT. It codes for CASSFGQGILNTEAFF.